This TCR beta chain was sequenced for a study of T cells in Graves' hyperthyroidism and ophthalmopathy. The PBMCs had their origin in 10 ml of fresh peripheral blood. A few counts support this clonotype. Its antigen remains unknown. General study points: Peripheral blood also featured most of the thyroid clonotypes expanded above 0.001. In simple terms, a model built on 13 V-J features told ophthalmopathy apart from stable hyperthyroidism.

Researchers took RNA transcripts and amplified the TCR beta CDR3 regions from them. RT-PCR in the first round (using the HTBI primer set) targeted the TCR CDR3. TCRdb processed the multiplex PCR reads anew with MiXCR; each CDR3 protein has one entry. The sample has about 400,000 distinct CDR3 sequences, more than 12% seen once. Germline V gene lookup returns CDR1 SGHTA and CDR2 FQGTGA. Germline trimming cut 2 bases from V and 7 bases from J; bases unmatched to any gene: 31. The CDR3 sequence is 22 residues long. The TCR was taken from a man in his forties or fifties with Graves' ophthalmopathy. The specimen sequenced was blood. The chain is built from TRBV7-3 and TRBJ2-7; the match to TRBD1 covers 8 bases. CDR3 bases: TGTGCCAGCAGCTTAGTCGATGGGGTGGGGACAGGACCGAAGCCGACACCTAGAGAGCAGTACTTC. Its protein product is CASSLVDGVGTGPKPTPREQYF. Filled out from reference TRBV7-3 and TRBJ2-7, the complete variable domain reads GAGVSQTPSNKVTEKGKYVELRCDPISGHTALYWYRQSLGQGPEFLIYFQGTGAADDSGLPNDRFFAVRPEGSVSTLKIQRTERGDSAVYLCASSLVDGVGTGPKPTPREQYFGPGTRLTVT.